A selection of T cell receptor beta chains follows, all from one sample in a study of shared clonotypes between healthy human individuals. TCRdb keeps only in-frame clones here, not all; method: immunoSEQ multiplex PCR. Here the sample spans roughly 1,800,000 clones, approximately 94% being singletons. Sequencing was done on a sample of naive CD8+ T cells sorted from blood. These receptors were collected from a man aged 18 to 35 in good health. Both conserved end residues are part of each CDR3. A D gene is named only where the DNA matches it firmly. Only some rows state a clone size, as once, few, many or a class for expanded clones.

j_call | v_call | clone_size | d_call | cdr3_nt | cdr3_aa
TRBJ2-3 | TRBV5-1 | . | . | TGCGCCAGCAGCTTGGGTAGTCGCCCAGATACGCAGTATTTT | CASSLGSRPDTQYF
TRBJ2-7 | TRBV28 | . | . | TGTGCCAGCAGTTTGACAGGCCGACACGAGCAGTACTTC | CASSLTGRHEQYF
TRBJ2-1 | TRBV5-1 | . | . | TGCGCCAGCAGCTTGGACCTAAGCTCCTACAATGAGCAGTTCTTC | CASSLDLSSYNEQFF
TRBJ2-2 | TRBV9 | . | . | TGTGCCAGCAAGGGACGAGACACCGGGGAGCTGTTTTTT | CASKGRDTGELFF
TRBJ2-7 | TRBV21-1 | . | . | TGTGCCAGCACCACCGTTGGGCAGGCTCGCTCCTACGAGCAGTACTTC | CASTTVGQARSYEQYF
TRBJ2-7 | TRBV5-3 | . | TRBD1 | TGTGCCAGAAGCATTGGGCCGGGACAGATATCGGTCAAGCAGTACTTC | CARSIGPGQISVKQYF
TRBJ2-1 | TRBV6-5 | . | TRBD1 | TGTGCCACTTCCCCGGGACAGGATAATGAGCAGTTCTTC | CATSPGQDNEQFF
TRBJ2-7 | TRBV2 | . | TRBD2 | TGTGCCACCTTAGCGGGAGGTGGGTCCTACGAGCAGTACTTC | CATLAGGGSYEQYF
TRBJ2-7 | TRBV13 | . | TRBD1 | TGTGCCAGCAGCTTAGACAGGGGAGTGGGCGAGCAGTACTTC | CASSLDRGVGEQYF
TRBJ2-2 | TRBV14 | . | . | TGTGCCAGCAGCCAAGATGGGACGGTATACACCGGGGAGCTGTTTTTT | CASSQDGTVYTGELFF
TRBJ2-7 | TRBV5-6 | . | . | TGTGCCAGCAGCTTTTCCGGGGTTGGAGGCTACGAGCAGTACTTC | CASSFSGVGGYEQYF
TRBJ2-7 | TRBV7-9 | . | TRBD2 | TGTGCCAGCAGCTTTGGGGGGGTCGAGCAGTACTTC | CASSFGGVEQYF
TRBJ2-1 | TRBV6-5 | . | . | TGTGCCAGCAGTTACTCGATGTTTAGCTCCTACAATGAGCAGTTCTTC | CASSYSMFSSYNEQFF
TRBJ2-2 | TRBV19 | . | TRBD1 | TGTGCCAGTACCATCGACAGGGAAGGTCCCGGGGAGCTGTTTTTT | CASTIDREGPGELFF
TRBJ2-3 | TRBV2 | . | . | TGTGCCAGCTTTGGGAGAGTAGATACGCAGTATTTT | CASFGRVDTQYF
TRBJ2-1 | TRBV6-6 | . | TRBD2 | TGTGCCAGTCTCAAGCGGGAGCTCAATGAGCAGTTCTTC | CASLKRELNEQFF
TRBJ2-1 | TRBV15 | . | . | TGTGCCACCATCCCCATAGCGGAAAGCTACAATGAGCAGTTCTTC | CATIPIAESYNEQFF
TRBJ2-3 | TRBV5-1 | . | TRBD2 | TGCGCCAGCAGCCTAATTCCTAGCGGGGGGCTCACAGATACGCAGTATTTT | CASSLIPSGGLTDTQYF
TRBJ2-2 | TRBV11-2 | once | . | TGTGCCAGCAGCTTAGTACCAGGCACCGGGGAGCTGTTTTTT | CASSLVPGTGELFF
TRBJ1-2 | TRBV6-1 | . | TRBD1 | TGTGCCAGCAGTGAAGTTGGGACAGACGTGAACTATGGCTACACCTTC | CASSEVGTDVNYGYTF
TRBJ2-3 | TRBV28 | . | TRBD2 | TGTGCCAGCAGTTTCAGGGCGGGGGGCGCTAGCACAGATACGCAGTATTTT | CASSFRAGGASTDTQYF
TRBJ2-2 | TRBV28 | once | TRBD2 | TGTGCCAGCGGGGGGGACACCGGGGAGCTGTTTTTT | CASGGDTGELFF
TRBJ2-1 | TRBV6-5 | once | . | TGTGCCAGCAGTTACATGGGCGATGAGCAGTTCTTC | CASSYMGDEQFF
TRBJ2-3 | TRBV13 | . | TRBD1 | TGTGCCAGCAGCCAACAGGGGGGCCCAGATACGCAGTATTTT | CASSQQGGPDTQYF
TRBJ2-3 | TRBV6-5 | . | TRBD2 | TGTGCCAGCAGTTACGACGGGGGGTATACGCAGTATTTT | CASSYDGGYTQYF
TRBJ2-4 | TRBV29-1 | . | . | TGCAGCGTACTCGCCAGAGCCAAAAACATTCAGTACTTC | CSVLARAKNIQYF
TRBJ2-3 | TRBV10-2 | . | TRBD2 | TGCGCCAGCAGTGATGGTAGCGGGGGGGTAGATACGCAGTATTTT | CASSDGSGGVDTQYF
TRBJ2-1 | TRBV27 | . | . | TGTGCCAGCAGTTATACTCAGTACCTTTACAATGAGCAGTTCTTC | CASSYTQYLYNEQFF
TRBJ1-2 | TRBV6-5 | . | . | TGTGCCAGCAGTTACTCGTCGGGGCTTGGCTACACCTTC | CASSYSSGLGYTF
TRBJ1-4 | TRBV7-8 | . | . | TGTGCCAGCAGCTTAGTTCCGGGGGCGCATTATACTAATGAAAAACTGTTTTTT | CASSLVPGAHYTNEKLFF
TRBJ2-7 | TRBV7-9 | . | TRBD1 | TGTGCCAGCAGCTCGCCGACAGGGGACGAGCAGTACTTC | CASSSPTGDEQYF
TRBJ2-3 | TRBV7-9 | . | TRBD2 | TGTGCCAGCAGCGCAGGCAAGATAGCGGGGGGCCGCACAGATACGCAGTATTTT | CASSAGKIAGGRTDTQYF
TRBJ2-5 | TRBV7-8 | . | TRBD2 | TGTGCCAGCAGCTTACCCCGATCTAGCGGGGGGGAAGAGACCCAGTACTTC | CASSLPRSSGGEETQYF
TRBJ1-2 | TRBV28 | once | TRBD1 | TGTGCCACCCCCTCCGGGACAGGGGATCTAAGGGGCTACACCTTC | CATPSGTGDLRGYTF
TRBJ2-1 | TRBV7-9 | . | . | TGTGCCAGCAGCCGCCCTATAGTGGGCCCTGGGTACAATGAGCAGTTCTTC | CASSRPIVGPGYNEQFF
TRBJ1-1 | TRBV2 | . | . | TGTGTGAGAGGGGCGAACACTGAAGCTTTCTTT | CVRGANTEAFF
TRBJ1-1 | TRBV23-1 | . | . | TGCGCCAGCAGTCAACCCGGGACGCCGATGTGTAGCACTGAAGCTTTCTTT | CASSQPGTPMCSTEAFF
TRBJ2-3 | TRBV4-3 | . | . | TGCGCCAGCAGCCCTAATGGGGGCACAGATACGCAGTATTTT | CASSPNGGTDTQYF
TRBJ2-7 | TRBV13 | . | . | TGTGCCAGCAGCTCGCCGGGACGGTGGGAGCAGTACTTC | CASSSPGRWEQYF
TRBJ2-2 | TRBV5-4 | . | TRBD2 | TGTGCCAGCTCGGGGACTAGCGGGGTAACCGGGGAGCTGTTTTTT | CASSGTSGVTGELFF
TRBJ2-7 | TRBV29-1 | . | . | TGCAGCGTTGAAGAGGGGAGCTCCTACGAGCAGTACTTC | CSVEEGSSYEQYF
TRBJ1-1 | TRBV6-6 | . | . | TGTGCCAGCAGCCGCTCGGACGGATTTGAAGCTTTCTTT | CASSRSDGFEAFF
TRBJ1-4 | TRBV11-3 | . | . | TGTGCCAGCAGCCCCCCCGGCCCTATCGGGAAACTGTTTTTT | CASSPPGPIGKLFF
TRBJ2-1 | TRBV19 | . | . | TGTGCCAGTAGTATTTATGGTAGAATCGGGGTTCCGCTTCCAGACAATGAGCAGTTCTTC | CASSIYGRIGVPLPDNEQFF
TRBJ2-2 | TRBV4-1 | . | TRBD2 | TGCGCCAGCAGCCAAGATGAACTAGCGGGAAGAAGAACCGGGGAGCTGTTTTTT | CASSQDELAGRRTGELFF
TRBJ2-7 | TRBV30 | . | . | TGTGCCTGGGGTGATAGGGGCACCTACGAGCAGTACTTC | CAWGDRGTYEQYF
TRBJ2-2 | TRBV6-6 | . | . | TGTGCCAGCGTCGTGGCCGGGGAGCTGTTTTTT | CASVVAGELFF
TRBJ2-1 | TRBV10-2 | . | . | TGCGCCAGCAGTGAGTCGAAAGGGACCTACTACAATGAGCAGTTCTTC | CASSESKGTYYNEQFF
TRBJ2-7 | TRBV9 | few | TRBD1 | TGTGCCAGCAGCTTCCGGGACAGCTCCTACGAGCAGTACTTC | CASSFRDSSYEQYF